This T cell receptor beta chain was captured in a study of shared clonotypes between healthy human individuals. On the study more broadly: Donor composition was two women and a few men, aged 18 to 49.

An even split of each subset's genomic DNA across several immunoSEQ plates was performed. The data were produced by immunoSEQ multiplex PCR, yet TCRdb's version contains in-frame clones alone and is incomplete. The data contain approximately 640,000 clones, less than 80% of them seen just once; the ten biggest clones take up about 1.8%. The V and J ends lost 2 bases and 5 bases respectively, with 4 bases between them. Germline CDR1 and CDR2: LNHDA and SQIVND (reference sequence). This CDR3 has 12 amino acids. The source of this sequence is a woman under 40 in good health. J is TRBJ2-1 and V is TRBV19; D gene uncertain. Source material: memory CD4+ T cells sorted from blood. As to subset: CD45RA-negative fraction. DNA for the CDR3: TGTGCCAGTAGTATACAAGACAATGAGCAGTTCTTC. As protein: CASSIQDNEQFF.